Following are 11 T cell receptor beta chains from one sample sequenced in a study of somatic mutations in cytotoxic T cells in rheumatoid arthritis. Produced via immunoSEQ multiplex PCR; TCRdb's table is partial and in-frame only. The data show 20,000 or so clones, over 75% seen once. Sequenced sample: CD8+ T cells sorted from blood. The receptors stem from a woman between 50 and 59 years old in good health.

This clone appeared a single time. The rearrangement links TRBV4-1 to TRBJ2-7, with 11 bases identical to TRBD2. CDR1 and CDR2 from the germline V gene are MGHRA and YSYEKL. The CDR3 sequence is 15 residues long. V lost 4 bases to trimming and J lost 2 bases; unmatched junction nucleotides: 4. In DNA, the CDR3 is TGCGCCAGCAGCCCCCCTAGCGGGGGGCCCTACGAGCAGTACTTC. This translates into CASSPPSGGPYEQYF.

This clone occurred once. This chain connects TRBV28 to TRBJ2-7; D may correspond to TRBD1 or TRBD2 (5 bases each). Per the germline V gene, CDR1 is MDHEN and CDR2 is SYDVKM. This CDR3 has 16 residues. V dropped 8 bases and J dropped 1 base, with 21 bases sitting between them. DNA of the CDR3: TGTGCCAGCCGTCGACTAACGCCAGACAGTTCCTACGAGCAGTACTTC. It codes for CASRRLTPDSSYEQYF.

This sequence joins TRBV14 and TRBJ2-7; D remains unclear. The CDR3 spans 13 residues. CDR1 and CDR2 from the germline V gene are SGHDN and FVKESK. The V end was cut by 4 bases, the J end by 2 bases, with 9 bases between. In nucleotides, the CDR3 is TGTGCCAGCAGCCTAGCCTCGGCCTACGAGCAGTACTTC. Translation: CASSLASAYEQYF.

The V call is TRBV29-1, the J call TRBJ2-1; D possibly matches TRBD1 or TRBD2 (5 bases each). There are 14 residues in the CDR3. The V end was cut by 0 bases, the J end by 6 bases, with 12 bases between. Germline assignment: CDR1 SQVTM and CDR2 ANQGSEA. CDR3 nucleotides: TGCAGCGTTGAAGATTTTGGGACCCTCAATGAGCAGTTCTTC. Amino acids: CSVEDFGTLNEQFF.

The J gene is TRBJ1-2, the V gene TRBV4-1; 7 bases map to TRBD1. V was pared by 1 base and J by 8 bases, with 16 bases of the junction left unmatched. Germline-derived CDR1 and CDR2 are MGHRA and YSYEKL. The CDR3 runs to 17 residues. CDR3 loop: CASSQGGYVTGILGYTF. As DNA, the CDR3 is TGCGCCAGCAGCCAAGGGGGTTACGTGACAGGGATCCTCGGCTACACCTTC.

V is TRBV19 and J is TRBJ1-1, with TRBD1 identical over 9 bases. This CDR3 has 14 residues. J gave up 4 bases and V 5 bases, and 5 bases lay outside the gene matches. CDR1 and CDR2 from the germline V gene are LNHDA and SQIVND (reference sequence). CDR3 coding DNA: TGTGCCAGTAGTGAGGGACAGGGCCCCACTGAAGCTTTCTTT. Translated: CASSEGQGPTEAFF.

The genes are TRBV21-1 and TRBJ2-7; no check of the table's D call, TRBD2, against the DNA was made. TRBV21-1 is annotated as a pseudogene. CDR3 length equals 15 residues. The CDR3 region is CASSKRRGRSYEQYF. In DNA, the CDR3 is TGTGCCAGCAGCAAAAGACGCGGGAGGTCCTACGAGCAGTACTTC.

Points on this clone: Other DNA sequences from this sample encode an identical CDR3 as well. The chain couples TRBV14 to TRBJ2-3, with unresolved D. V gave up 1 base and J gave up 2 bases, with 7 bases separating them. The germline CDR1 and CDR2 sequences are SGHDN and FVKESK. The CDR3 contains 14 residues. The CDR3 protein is CASSQGRHTDTQYF. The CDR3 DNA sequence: TGTGCCAGCAGCCAAGGACGCCACACAGATACGCAGTATTTT.

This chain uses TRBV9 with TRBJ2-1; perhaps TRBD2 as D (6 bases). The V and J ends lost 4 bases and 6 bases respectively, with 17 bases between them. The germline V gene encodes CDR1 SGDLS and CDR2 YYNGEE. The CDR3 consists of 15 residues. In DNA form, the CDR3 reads TGTGCCAGCAGCCCGCCGGGTAGCGGAACCAATGAGCAGTTCTTC. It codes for CASSPPGSGTNEQFF.

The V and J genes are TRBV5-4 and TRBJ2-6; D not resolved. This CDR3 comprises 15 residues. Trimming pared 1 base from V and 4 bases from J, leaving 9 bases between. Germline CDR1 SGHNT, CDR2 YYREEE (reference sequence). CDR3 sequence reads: CASSLWAPGANVLTF. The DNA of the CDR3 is TGTGCCAGCAGCTTGTGGGCCCCCGGGGCCAACGTCCTGACTTTC.

The CDR3: CASSPEGTTRTDTQYF. CDR3 DNA sequence: TGTGCCAGCAGCCCTGAGGGGACTACTCGTACAGATACGCAGTATTTT. This chain joins TRBV5-6 and TRBJ2-3; TRBD2 matches at 7 bases. This CDR3 region has 16 residues. Losses at the gene ends were 4 bases for V and 3 bases for J; bases not matched to a gene: 11. Germline V CDR1 and CDR2: SGHDT, YYEEEE.